The TCR beta chain described here comes from a study of T cells after yellow fever vaccination. Study findings and constraints: Within FACS-sorted repertoires, abundant clonotypes contaminating from the bulk population could be present. A small proportion of clonotypes was detected in both the CD4 and CD8 compartments. Post-booster repertoires again held most primary-vaccination clones (about 96% CD4, approximately 90% CD8).

A 5'RACE template-switching step, the method used to make TCR cDNA, added a universal primer site and UMIs. One entry per CDR3 protein, called by TCRdb with MiXCR from the 5' RACE reads. Of some 320,000 distinct CDR3 sequences in the sample, more than 8.5% are singletons; the top ten hold more than 15%. This clonotype showed up just a few times. Its antigen is not known. The V gene end was trimmed by 0 bases and the J gene end by 6 bases; junction bases not matched to a gene: 10. Germline V CDR1 and CDR2: SGHDT, YYEEEE. This CDR3 spans 17 amino acids. The receptor comes from a man aged 18 to 35 who received the YFV17D yellow fever vaccine. This specimen consisted of PBMCs, obtained on the day of the first yellow fever vaccination. V is TRBV5-6 and J is TRBJ2-2, with TRBD1 matching over 8 bases. The CDR3 region is CASSLARDRIVAGELFF. The DNA of the CDR3 is TGTGCCAGCAGCTTGGCGCGGGACAGGATTGTAGCCGGGGAGCTGTTTTTT. The whole variable domain, filled in from reference TRBV5-6 and TRBJ2-2, reads DAGVTQSPTHLIKTRGQQVTLRCSPKSGHDTVSWYQQALGQGPQFIFQYYEEEERQRGNFPDRFSGHQFPNYSSELNVNALLLGDSALYLCASSLARDRIVAGELFFGEGSRLTVL.